The 11 T cell receptor beta chains presented below share a single source sample, sequenced in a study of blood T cell repertoires in COVID-19. Clones were sequenced by immunoSEQ multiplex PCR, and TCRdb holds only the in-frame ones, with some missing. The table has around 250,000 clones, around nine tenths seen once. Sequencing used peripheral blood. Source of these receptors: a woman aged 70-85 years with active or convalescent COVID-19.

This clone was seen a single time. The CDR3 is CASRSGGVTGELFF. CDR3 bases: TGTGCCAGTAGATCAGGGGGAGTAACCGGGGAGCTGTTTTTT. The chain combines TRBV19 with TRBJ2-2; TRBD1 matches at 7 bases. J was trimmed by 5 bases and V by 6 bases; bases with no gene match: 6. CDR1 and CDR2 from the germline V gene are LNHDA and SQIVND (reference sequence). This CDR3 region has 14 residues.

The V and J genes are TRBV9 and TRBJ2-5, with D perhaps matching TRBD2 (5 bases). V lost 0 bases and J lost 5, with 11 bases in between. CDR3 length equals 14 residues. Germline V gene sequence: CDR1 SGDLS, CDR2 YYNGEE. Written as DNA, the CDR3 is TGTGCCAGCAGCGTAGATTGGGGAGTCGAGACCCAGTACTTC. It is translated as CASSVDWGVETQYF.

The chain employs TRBV7-9 and TRBJ1-2; weak D call: TRBD1 (6 bases). The length of the CDR3 is 17 residues. Trimming shortened V by 4 bases and J by 3 bases, and 21 bases separated the two germline ends. Germline assignment: CDR1 SEHNR and CDR2 FQNEAQ (reference sequence). CDR3 nucleotide sequence: TGTGCCAGCAGCTCTACAACCCCGGACAGTTACCACTATGGCTACACCTTC. Translation gives CASSSTTPDSYHYGYTF.

The chain couples TRBV4-2 to TRBJ2-2, with a weak D call TRBD1 (6 bases). Trimming took 10 bases from V and 0 from J, leaving 21 bases between them. CDR3 length: 17 residues. The germline V gene encodes CDR1 LGHNA and CDR2 YNFKEQ. CDR3: CATHLTGFSANTGELFF. DNA of the CDR3: TGTGCCACCCACTTGACAGGTTTCTCCGCGAACACCGGGGAGCTGTTTTTT.

This rearrangement joins TRBV5-1 to TRBJ1-4; D gene ambiguous. Trimming removed 9 bases from V and 7 bases from J, with 19 bases in between. The CDR3 has 14 residues. Germline CDR1 and CDR2: SGHRS and YFSETQ. The CDR3 here is CATRESGPPEKLFF. The CDR3 DNA reads as TGCGCCACCCGGGAGTCAGGCCCGCCTGAAAAACTGTTTTTT. Drawing the rest from reference TRBV5-1 and TRBJ1-4, the complete variable domain is KAGVTQTPRYLIKTRGQQVTLSCSPISGHRSVSWYQQTPGQGLQFLFEYFSETQRNKGNFPGRFSGRQFSNSRSEMNVSTLELGDSALYLCATRESGPPEKLFFGSGTQLSVL.

The chain has TRBV29-1 and TRBJ2-2, with D perhaps TRBD1 (5 bases). The CDR3 extends over 14 amino acids. Germline V lookup: CDR1 SQVTM, CDR2 ANQGSEA. Deletions cut 4 bases from V and 5 bases from J, with 14 bases between. CDR3 in amino acids: CSVGARGITGELFF. In DNA form, the CDR3 reads TGCAGCGTTGGGGCTAGGGGAATTACCGGGGAGCTGTTTTTT.

Of note for this clone: At one of its ends the junction is not consistent with the germline gene, which may arise from a read error. V usage is TRBV3-1 (or the pseudogene TRBV3-2) and J usage is TRBJ1-6; D gene unclear. CDR3 length: 11 amino acids. The germline V gene encodes CDR1 LGHDT and CDR2 YNNKEL (reference sequence). Here the CDR3 DNA reads TGTGCCAGCAGCCATAAATCACCCCTCCACTTT. This gives the protein CASSHKSPLHF.

J is TRBJ1-6 and V is TRBV6-5, with 7 bases lining up with TRBD1. Germline trimming cut 2 bases from V and 10 bases from J; bases unmatched to any gene: 5. The CDR3 runs 14 residues. Germline lookup yields CDR1 MNHEY and CDR2 SVGAGI. This CDR3 reads CASSYETGRSPLHF. CDR3 bases: TGTGCCAGCAGTTACGAGACAGGGCGATCACCCCTCCACTTT.

The gene calls are TRBV6-1 and TRBJ2-7, with D maybe TRBD2 (6 bases). The germline V gene encodes CDR1 MNHNS and CDR2 SASEGT. Trimming pared 2 bases from V and 0 bases from J, leaving 17 bases between. CDR3 length equals 17 residues. The CDR3 here is CASSEYGGSGSSYEQYF. Here the CDR3 DNA reads TGTGCCAGCAGTGAATACGGGGGTAGCGGTAGCTCCTACGAGCAGTACTTC.

The V call is TRBV5-4, the J call TRBJ2-7; D is possibly TRBD2 (6 bases). In germline, CDR1 is SGHNT, CDR2 YYREEE (reference sequence). The V end lost 5 bases, the J end lost 2 bases, and 14 bases lay between the germline ends. The CDR3 totals 14 residues. The CDR3 protein is CASSSPGLTYEQYF. In DNA form, the CDR3 reads TGTGCCAGCAGTTCGCCGGGACTGACCTACGAGCAGTACTTC.

This clone was detected a few times. The genes are TRBV6-2 or TRBV6-3 and TRBJ1-2; D is perhaps TRBD1 (6 bases). The CDR3 extends over 14 amino acids. V was clipped by 5 bases and J by 1 base, with 11 bases between them. CDR1 and CDR2 from the germline V gene are MNHEY and SVGEGT. The CDR3 loop is CASSHRAVNYGYTF. As DNA, the CDR3 is TGTGCCAGCAGTCACAGGGCGGTTAACTATGGCTACACCTTC.